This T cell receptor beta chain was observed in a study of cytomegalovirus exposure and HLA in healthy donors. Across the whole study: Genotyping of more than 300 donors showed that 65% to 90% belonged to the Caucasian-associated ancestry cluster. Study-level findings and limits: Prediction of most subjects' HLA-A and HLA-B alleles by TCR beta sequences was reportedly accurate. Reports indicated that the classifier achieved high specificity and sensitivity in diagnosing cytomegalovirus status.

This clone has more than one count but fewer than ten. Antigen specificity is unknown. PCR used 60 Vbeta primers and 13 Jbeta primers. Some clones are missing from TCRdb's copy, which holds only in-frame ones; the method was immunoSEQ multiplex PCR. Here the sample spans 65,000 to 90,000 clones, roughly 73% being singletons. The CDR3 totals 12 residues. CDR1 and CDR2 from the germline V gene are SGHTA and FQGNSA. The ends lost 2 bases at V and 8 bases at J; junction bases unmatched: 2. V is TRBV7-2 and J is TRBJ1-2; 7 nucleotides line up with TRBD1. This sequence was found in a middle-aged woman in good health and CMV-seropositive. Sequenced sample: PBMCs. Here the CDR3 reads CASSLTGVGYTF. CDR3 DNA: TGTGCCAGCAGCTTAACAGGGGTCGGCTACACCTTC.